The 10 T cell receptor beta chains given below trace back to one sample, sequenced in a study of T cell responses to AZD1222 COVID-19 vaccine. The table came from immunoSEQ multiplex PCR; TCRdb's copy has only in-frame clones and leaves some out. Of about 140,000 clones detected, 88% appear once; the ten largest clones hold roughly 3%. The starting material was peripheral blood, obtained on day 0 of AZD1222 vaccination. Receptor source: an adult in good health.

V and J are TRBV27 and TRBJ2-5; 9 bases line up with TRBD2. The germline V gene encodes CDR1 MNHEY and CDR2 SMNVEV (reference sequence). The CDR3 sequence is 15 residues long. The ends lost 6 bases at V and 5 bases at J; junction bases unmatched: 10. CDR3: CASSHGLAWTETQYF. The CDR3 nucleotides read TGTGCCAGCAGCCATGGACTAGCGTGGACGGAGACCCAGTACTTC.

This clone has a single count. The chain joins TRBV4-1 to TRBJ1-1, with a weak D call TRBD1 (5 bases). Germline V gene lookup returns CDR1 MGHRA and CDR2 YSYEKL. The V end was cut by 0 bases, the J end by 0 bases, with 14 bases between. The CDR3 extends over 17 amino acids. In nucleotides, the CDR3 is TGCGCCAGCAGCCAAGACCCTCCGGGACGGATGAACACTGAAGCTTTCTTT. It codes for CASSQDPPGRMNTEAFF.

V is TRBV6-5 and J is TRBJ2-7; 8 nucleotides line up with TRBD2. The CDR3 runs to 15 residues. The J segment lost 3 bases and the V segment lost 0 bases, leaving 4 bases of the junction unmatched. CDR1 and CDR2 (germline): MNHEY, SVGAGI. DNA of the CDR3: TGTGCCAGCAGTTACTCACTAGCGGATAACTACGAGCAGTACTTC. The encoded protein is CASSYSLADNYEQYF.

This chain joins TRBV5-4 and TRBJ1-2, with a tentative D call TRBD1 (6 bases). This CDR3 has 13 amino acids. Germline V gives CDR1 SGHNT, CDR2 YYREEE (reference sequence). V was clipped by 2 bases and J by 7 bases, with 12 bases between them. CDR3 nucleotide sequence: TGTGCCAGCAGCTTAGGCGGGGGGCGTGGCTACACCTTC. It codes for CASSLGGGRGYTF. The full variable domain, its missing parts supplied by reference TRBV5-4 and TRBJ1-2, is ETGVTQSPTHLIKTRGQQVTLRCSSQSGHNTVSWYQQALGQGPQFIFQYYREEENGRGNFPPRFSGLQFPNYSSELNVNALELDDSALYLCASSLGGGRGYTFGSGTRLTVV.

The chain recombines TRBV12-5 with TRBJ1-1; D unresolved. CDR3 length: 12 amino acids. The V end was cut by 3 bases, the J end by 2 bases, with 4 bases between. Germline V lookup: CDR1 LGHNT, CDR2 FRNRAP. Here the CDR3 DNA reads TGTGCTAGTGGTTTAGATAACACTGAAGCTTTCTTT. It codes for CASGLDNTEAFF.

This chain connects TRBV2 to TRBJ1-1; D possibly corresponds to TRBD1 (6 bases). The CDR3 is made up of 11 amino acids. Germline loops: CDR1 SNHLY, CDR2 FYNNEI. The V end was cut by 10 bases, the J end by 4 bases, with 10 bases between. The CDR3 loop reads CATKGVTEAFF. CDR3 DNA: TGTGCCACCAAGGGGGTCACTGAAGCTTTCTTT. The whole variable domain, filled in from reference TRBV2 and TRBJ1-1, reads EPEVTQTPSHQVTQMGQEVILRCVPISNHLYFYWYRQILGQKVEFLVSFYNNEISEKSEIFDDQFSVERPDGSNFTLKIRSTKLEDSAMYFCATKGVTEAFFGQGTRLTVV.

This clone has a handful of counts. Here the CDR3 reads CASRNRDPEAFF. CDR3 in DNA: TGTGCCAGTAGGAACCGGGACCCTGAAGCTTTCTTT. V gene TRBV19 combines with J gene TRBJ1-1; maybe TRBD1 (5 bases). V dropped 6 bases and J dropped 6 bases, with 11 bases sitting between them. CDR3 length equals 12 residues. Germline V lookup: CDR1 LNHDA, CDR2 SQIVND (reference sequence).

The J gene is TRBJ1-4, the V gene TRBV18, with 10 bases identical to TRBD1. With V trimmed by 3 bases and J by 7 bases, 8 bases remained unmatched. In germline, CDR1 is KGHSH, CDR2 LQKENI. The CDR3 covers 16 residues. CDR3 nucleotide sequence: TGTGCCAGCTCACCGGACCCGGGACAGGGGTTTGAAAAACTGTTTTTT. This translates into CASSPDPGQGFEKLFF.

This sequence joins TRBV9 and TRBJ1-4; 7 nucleotides agree with TRBD1. CDR1 is SGDLS and CDR2 is YYNGEE in the germline V gene. The junction had 6 bases not matched to a gene; V was cut back by 0 bases and J by 1 base. CDR3 length: 17 amino acids. The CDR3 coding sequence is TGTGCCAGCAGCGTAGATCCCACAGGGGTAACTAATGAAAAACTGTTTTTT. It is translated as CASSVDPTGVTNEKLFF.

This chain connects TRBV5-1 to TRBJ1-4; D remains unclear. V lost 4 bases and J 3 bases, leaving 13 bases between the germline ends. The germline gives CDR1 SGHRS, CDR2 YFSETQ. This CDR3 comprises 15 residues. CDR3 protein: CASSQLGVANEKLFF. CDR3 nucleotides: TGCGCCAGCAGCCAACTTGGAGTGGCTAATGAAAAACTGTTTTTT.